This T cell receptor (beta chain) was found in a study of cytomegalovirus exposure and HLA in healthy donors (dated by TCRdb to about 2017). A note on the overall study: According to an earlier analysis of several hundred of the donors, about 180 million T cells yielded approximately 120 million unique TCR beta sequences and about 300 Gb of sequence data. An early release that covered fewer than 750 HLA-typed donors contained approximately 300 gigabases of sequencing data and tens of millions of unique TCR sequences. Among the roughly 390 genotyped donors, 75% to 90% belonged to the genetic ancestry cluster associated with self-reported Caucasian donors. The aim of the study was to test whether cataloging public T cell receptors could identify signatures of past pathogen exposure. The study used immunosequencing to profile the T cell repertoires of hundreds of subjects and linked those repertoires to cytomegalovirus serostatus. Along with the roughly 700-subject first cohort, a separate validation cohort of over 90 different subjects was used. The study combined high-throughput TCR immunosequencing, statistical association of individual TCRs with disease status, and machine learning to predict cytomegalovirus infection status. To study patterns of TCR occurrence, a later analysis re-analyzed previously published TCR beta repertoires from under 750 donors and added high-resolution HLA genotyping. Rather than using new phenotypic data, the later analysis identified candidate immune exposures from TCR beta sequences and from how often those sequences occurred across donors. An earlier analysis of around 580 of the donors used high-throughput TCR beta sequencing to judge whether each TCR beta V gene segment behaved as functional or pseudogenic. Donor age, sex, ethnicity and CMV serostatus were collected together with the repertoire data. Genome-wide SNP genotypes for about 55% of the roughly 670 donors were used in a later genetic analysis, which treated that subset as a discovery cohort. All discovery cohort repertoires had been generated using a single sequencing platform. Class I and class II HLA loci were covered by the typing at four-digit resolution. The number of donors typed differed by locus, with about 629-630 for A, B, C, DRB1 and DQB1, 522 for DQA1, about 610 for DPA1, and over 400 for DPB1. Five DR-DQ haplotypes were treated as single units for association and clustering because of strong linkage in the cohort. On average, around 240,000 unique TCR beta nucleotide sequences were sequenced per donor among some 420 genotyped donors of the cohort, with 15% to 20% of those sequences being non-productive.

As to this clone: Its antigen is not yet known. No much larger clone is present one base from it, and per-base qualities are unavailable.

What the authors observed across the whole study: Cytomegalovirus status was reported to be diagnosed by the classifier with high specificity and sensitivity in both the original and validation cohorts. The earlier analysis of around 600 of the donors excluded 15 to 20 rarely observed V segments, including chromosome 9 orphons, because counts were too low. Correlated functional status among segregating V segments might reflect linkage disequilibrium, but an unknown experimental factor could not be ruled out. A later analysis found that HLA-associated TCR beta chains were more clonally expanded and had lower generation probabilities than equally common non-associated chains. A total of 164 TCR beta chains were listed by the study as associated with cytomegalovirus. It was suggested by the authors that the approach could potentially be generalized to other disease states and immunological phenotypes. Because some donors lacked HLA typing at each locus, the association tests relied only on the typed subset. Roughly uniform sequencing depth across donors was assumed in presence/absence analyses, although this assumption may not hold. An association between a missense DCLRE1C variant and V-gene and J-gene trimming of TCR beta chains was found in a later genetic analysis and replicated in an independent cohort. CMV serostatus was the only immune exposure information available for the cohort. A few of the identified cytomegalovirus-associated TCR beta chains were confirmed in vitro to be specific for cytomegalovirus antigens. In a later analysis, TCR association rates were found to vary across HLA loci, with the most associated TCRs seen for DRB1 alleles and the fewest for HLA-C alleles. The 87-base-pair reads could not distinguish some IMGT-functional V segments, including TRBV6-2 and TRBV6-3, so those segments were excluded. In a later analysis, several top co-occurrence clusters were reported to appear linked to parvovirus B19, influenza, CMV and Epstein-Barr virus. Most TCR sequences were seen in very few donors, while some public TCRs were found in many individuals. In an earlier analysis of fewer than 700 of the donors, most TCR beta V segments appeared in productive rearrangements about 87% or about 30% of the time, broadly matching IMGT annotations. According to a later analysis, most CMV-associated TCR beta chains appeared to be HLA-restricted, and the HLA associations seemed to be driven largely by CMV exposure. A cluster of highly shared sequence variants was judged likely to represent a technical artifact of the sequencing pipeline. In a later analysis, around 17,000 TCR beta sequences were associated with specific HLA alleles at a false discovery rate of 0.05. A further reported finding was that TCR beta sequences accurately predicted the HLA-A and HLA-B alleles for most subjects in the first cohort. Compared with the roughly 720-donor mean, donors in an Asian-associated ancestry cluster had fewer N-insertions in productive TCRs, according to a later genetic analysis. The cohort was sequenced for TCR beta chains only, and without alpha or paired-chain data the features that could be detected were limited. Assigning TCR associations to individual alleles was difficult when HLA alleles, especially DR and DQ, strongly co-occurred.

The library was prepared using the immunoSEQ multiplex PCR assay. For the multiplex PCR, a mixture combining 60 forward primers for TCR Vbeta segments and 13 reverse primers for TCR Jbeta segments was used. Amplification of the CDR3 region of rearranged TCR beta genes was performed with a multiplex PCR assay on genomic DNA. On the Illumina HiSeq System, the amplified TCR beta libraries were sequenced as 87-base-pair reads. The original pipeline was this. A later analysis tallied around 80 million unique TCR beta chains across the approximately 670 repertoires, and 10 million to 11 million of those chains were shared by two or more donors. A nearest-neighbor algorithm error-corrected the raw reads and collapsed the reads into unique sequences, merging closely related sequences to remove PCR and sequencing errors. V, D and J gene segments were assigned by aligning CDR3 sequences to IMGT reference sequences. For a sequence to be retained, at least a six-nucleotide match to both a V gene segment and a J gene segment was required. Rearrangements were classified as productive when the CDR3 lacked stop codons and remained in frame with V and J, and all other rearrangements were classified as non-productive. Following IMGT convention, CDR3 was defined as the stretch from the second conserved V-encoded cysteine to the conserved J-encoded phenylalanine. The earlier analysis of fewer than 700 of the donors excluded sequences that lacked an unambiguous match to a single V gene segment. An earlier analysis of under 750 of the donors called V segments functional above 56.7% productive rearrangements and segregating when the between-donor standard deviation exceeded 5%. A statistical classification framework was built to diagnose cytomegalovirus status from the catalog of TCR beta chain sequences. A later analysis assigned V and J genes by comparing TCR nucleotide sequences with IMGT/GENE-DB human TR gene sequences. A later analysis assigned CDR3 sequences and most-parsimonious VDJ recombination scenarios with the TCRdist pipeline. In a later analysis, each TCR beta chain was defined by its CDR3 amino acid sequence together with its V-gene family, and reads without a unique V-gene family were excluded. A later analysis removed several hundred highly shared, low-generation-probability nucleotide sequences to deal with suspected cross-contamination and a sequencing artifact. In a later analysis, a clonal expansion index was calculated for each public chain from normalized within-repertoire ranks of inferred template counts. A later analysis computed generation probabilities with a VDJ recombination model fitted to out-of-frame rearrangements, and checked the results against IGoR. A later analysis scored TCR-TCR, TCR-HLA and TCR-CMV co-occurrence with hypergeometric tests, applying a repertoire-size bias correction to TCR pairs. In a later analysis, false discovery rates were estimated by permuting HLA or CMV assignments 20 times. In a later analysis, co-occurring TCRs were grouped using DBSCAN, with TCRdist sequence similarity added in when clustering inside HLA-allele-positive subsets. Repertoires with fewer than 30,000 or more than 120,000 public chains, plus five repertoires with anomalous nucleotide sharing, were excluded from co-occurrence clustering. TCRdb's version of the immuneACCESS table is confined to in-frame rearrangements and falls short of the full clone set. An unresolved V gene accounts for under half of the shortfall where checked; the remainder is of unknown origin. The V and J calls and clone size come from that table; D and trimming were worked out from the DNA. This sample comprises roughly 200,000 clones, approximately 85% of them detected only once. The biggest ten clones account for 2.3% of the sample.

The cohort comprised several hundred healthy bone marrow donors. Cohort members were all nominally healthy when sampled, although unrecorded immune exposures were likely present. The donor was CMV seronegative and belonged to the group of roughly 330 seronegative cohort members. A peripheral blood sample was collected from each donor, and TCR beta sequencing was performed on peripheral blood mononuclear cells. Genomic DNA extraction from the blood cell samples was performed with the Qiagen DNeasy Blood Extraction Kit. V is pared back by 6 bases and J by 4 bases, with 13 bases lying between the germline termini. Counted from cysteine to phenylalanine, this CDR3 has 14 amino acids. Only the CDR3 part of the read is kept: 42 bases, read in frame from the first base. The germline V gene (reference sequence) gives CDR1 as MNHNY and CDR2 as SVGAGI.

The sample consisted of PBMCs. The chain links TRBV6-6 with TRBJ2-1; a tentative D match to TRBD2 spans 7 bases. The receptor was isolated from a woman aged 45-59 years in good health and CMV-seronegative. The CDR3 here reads CASRGGGGYNEQFF. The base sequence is TGTGCCAGCAGGGGGGGAGGGGGGTACAATGAGCAGTTCTTC.